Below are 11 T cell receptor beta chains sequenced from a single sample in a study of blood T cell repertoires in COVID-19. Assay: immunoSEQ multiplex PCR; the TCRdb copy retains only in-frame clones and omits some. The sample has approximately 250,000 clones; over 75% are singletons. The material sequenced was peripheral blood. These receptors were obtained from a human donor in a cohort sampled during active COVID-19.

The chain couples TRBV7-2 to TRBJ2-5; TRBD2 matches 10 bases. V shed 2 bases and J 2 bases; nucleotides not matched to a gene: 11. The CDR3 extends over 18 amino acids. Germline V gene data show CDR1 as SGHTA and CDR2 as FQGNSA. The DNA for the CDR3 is TGTGCCAGCAGCTTAACGTCAGCGGGGGGGCCTAGGCAAGAGACCCAGTACTTC. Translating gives CASSLTSAGGPRQETQYF.

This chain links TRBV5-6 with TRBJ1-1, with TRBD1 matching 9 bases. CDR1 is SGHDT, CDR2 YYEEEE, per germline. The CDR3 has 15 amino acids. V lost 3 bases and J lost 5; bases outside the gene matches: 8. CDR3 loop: CASSSIGTGKTEAFF. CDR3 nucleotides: TGTGCCAGCAGCTCGATCGGGACAGGGAAAACTGAAGCTTTCTTT. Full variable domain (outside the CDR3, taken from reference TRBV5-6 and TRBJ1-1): DAGVTQSPTHLIKTRGQQVTLRCSPKSGHDTVSWYQQALGQGPQFIFQYYEEEERQRGNFPDRFSGHQFPNYSSELNVNALLLGDSALYLCASSSIGTGKTEAFFGQGTRLTVV.

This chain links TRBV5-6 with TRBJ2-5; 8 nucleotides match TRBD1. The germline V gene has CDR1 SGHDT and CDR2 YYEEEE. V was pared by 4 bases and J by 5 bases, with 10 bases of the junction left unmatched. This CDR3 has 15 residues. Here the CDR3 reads CASSIGTGRGETQYF. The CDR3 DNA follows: TGTGCCAGCAGCATAGGGACAGGTAGGGGGGAGACCCAGTACTTC.

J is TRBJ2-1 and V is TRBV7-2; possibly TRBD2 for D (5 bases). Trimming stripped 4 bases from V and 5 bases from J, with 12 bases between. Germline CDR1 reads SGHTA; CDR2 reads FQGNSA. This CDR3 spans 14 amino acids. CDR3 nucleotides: TGTGCCAGCAGCTCCGGAGGCAGCCACAATGAGCAGTTCTTC. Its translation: CASSSGGSHNEQFF.

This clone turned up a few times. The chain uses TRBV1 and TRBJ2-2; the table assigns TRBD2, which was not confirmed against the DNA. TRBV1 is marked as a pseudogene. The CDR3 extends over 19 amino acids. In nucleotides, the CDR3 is TGCACCAGCAGCCAAGATGCTCTAGCGGGGGACAGGAACACCGGGGAGCTGTTTTTT. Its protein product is CTSSQDALAGDRNTGELFF.

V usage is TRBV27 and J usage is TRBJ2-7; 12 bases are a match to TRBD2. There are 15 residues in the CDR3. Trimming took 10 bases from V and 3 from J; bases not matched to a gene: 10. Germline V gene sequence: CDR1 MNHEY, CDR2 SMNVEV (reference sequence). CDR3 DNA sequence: TGTGCCACCCGACTAGCGGGAGATGGGGACTACGAGCAGTACTTC. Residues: CATRLAGDGDYEQYF.

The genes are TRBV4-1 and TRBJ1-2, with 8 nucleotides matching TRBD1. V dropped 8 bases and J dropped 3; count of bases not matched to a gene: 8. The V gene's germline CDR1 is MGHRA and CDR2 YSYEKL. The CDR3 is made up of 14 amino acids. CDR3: CASGESTGDYGYTF. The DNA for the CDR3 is TGCGCCAGCGGAGAGTCGACAGGGGACTATGGCTACACCTTC.

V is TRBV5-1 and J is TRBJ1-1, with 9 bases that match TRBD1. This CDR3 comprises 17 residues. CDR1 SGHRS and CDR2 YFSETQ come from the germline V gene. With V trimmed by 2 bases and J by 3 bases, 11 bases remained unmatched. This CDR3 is CASSLGKQGATYTEAFF. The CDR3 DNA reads TGCGCCAGCAGCTTAGGGAAACAGGGGGCTACGTACACTGAAGCTTTCTTT.

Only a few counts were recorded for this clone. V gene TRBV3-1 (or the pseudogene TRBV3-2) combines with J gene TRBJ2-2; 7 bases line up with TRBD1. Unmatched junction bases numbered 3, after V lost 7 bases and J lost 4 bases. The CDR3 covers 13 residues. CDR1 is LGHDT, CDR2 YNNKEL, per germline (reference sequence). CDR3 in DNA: TGTGCCAGCAACCGACAGGGCACCGGGGAGCTGTTTTTT. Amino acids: CASNRQGTGELFF.

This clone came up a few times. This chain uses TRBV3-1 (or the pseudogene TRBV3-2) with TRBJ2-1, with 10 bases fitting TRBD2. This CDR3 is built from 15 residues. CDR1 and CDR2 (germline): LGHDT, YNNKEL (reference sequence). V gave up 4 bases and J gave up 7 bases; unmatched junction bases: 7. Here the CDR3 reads CASSPLAGVRNEQFF. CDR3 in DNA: TGTGCCAGCAGCCCTCTAGCGGGAGTCCGTAATGAGCAGTTCTTC.

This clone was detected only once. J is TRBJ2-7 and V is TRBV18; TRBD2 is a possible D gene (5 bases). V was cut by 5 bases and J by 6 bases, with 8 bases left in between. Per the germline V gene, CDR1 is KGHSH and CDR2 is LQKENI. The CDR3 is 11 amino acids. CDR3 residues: CASSSEGEQYF. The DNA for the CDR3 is TGTGCCAGCTCATCTGAGGGCGAGCAGTACTTC.